This T cell receptor (beta chain) was sequenced during a study of control samples from healthy donors and cancer patients. This table comes from immunoSEQ multiplex PCR, and its TCRdb copy is limited to in-frame clones, with some not included. The sample has 150,000 or so clones, nearly 95% seen once. V lost 1 base to trimming and J lost 4 bases, with 13 bases between them. The CDR3 spans 16 residues. Germline CDR1 is LGHDT and CDR2 is YNNKEL (reference sequence). The sequenced material came from blood. The sequence was obtained from a man aged 50 to 60 in good health. The chain couples TRBV3-1 (or the pseudogene TRBV3-2) to TRBJ1-4; D perhaps matches TRBD1 (5 bases). CDR3 region: CASSQAWDGINEKLFF. CDR3 sequence (DNA): TGTGCCAGCAGCCAAGCCTGGGACGGAATTAATGAAAAACTGTTTTTT.